This T cell receptor beta chain was retrieved from a study of shared clonotypes between healthy human individuals. CDR1 and CDR2 (germline): ENHRY, SYGVKD. V dropped 4 bases and J dropped 5; count of bases not matched to a gene: 0. The CDR3 runs 13 residues. Each donor was a Caucasian adult residing in Nashville, Tennessee. Notes on this clone: What it binds is not known.

General study findings and limits: Rarefaction gave evidence that sorted-subset sequencing remained incomplete despite large depth. Generation probability values for non-shared clonotypes were lower than those for clonotypes shared by all four donors.

Method: immunoSEQ multiplex PCR; TCRdb's copy keeps in-frame clones and lacks some. The sample lists around 600,000 clones; 97% were seen once. V is TRBV10-3 and J is TRBJ1-5; 9 positions match TRBD1. The sample taken for sequencing was naive CD4+ T cells sorted from blood. The subset denotes: CD45RA+ positively selected. The clonotype comes from a woman in her twenties or thirties in good health. CDR3 DNA: TGTGCCATCAGTGGGGACAGGGATCAGCCCCAGCATTTT. Protein sequence: CAISGDRDQPQHF.